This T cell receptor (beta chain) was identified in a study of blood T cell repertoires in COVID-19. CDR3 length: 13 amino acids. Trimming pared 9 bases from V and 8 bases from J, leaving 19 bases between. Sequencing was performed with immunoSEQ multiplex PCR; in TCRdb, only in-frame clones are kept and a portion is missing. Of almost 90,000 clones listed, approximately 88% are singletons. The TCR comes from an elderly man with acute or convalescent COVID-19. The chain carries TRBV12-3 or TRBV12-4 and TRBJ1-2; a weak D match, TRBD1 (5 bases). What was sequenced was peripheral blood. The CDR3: CASAFDLRGGYTF. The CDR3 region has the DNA TGTGCCAGTGCGTTCGACCTCCGGGGGGGCTACACCTTC.